These 5 T cell receptor beta chains were sequenced from one sample in a study of OX40 agonist ivuxolimab in advanced cancers. The method was immunoSEQ multiplex PCR; TCRdb's version includes in-frame clones alone and lacks a portion of them. The sample carries over 60,000 clones, around 94% recorded once. Source: CD4+ or CD8+ T cells sorted from blood, taken in a trial of the OX40 agonist ivuxolimab. The receptors stem from an adult with an advanced solid tumor such as melanoma, head and neck, liver or kidney cancer.

The rearrangement links TRBV7-3 to TRBJ2-1, with a possible D match to TRBD2 (6 bases). The V gene's germline CDR1 is SGHTA and CDR2 FQGTGA. V gave up 4 bases and J gave up 2 bases, with 12 bases separating them. The CDR3 sequence is 15 residues long. The CDR3 here is CASSSTGTPYNEQFF. The CDR3, as DNA: TGTGCCAGCAGCTCCACCGGGACTCCCTACAATGAGCAGTTCTTC.

This chain uses TRBV25-1 with TRBJ2-7, with 12 bases lining up with TRBD1. The V segment lost 5 bases and the J segment 5 bases; nucleotides outside the gene matches: 4. The CDR3 spans 14 residues. Germline V gene lookup returns CDR1 MGHDK and CDR2 SYGVNS. Written as DNA, the CDR3 is TGTGCCAGCAGTCCGGGACAGGGGGCGGACGAGCAGTACTTC. Residues: CASSPGQGADEQYF.

This chain uses TRBV5-8 with TRBJ2-5; D might be TRBD1 (6 bases). Trimming left V 3 bases short and J 4 bases short, with 13 bases between. The germline CDR1 and CDR2 sequences are SGHTS and YDEGEE. The CDR3 contains 14 residues. CDR3 sequence: CASSSGVYRETQYF. The DNA for the CDR3 is TGTGCCAGCAGCTCAGGGGTGTATAGAGAGACCCAGTACTTC.

The rearrangement joins TRBV25-1 to TRBJ1-1; no clear D gene. The germline CDR1 and CDR2 sequences are MGHDK and SYGVNS. This CDR3 is 11 amino acids long. The germline V and J ends were trimmed by 2 bases and 8 bases, with 6 bases remaining between them. CDR3 sequence reads: CASSEGKEAFF. Here the CDR3 DNA reads TGTGCCAGCAGTGAAGGAAAGGAAGCTTTCTTT.

This chain connects TRBV7-9 to TRBJ2-7; D possibly uses TRBD1 or TRBD2 (5 bases each). This CDR3 comprises 15 residues. Trimming left V 4 bases short and J 2 bases short, with 15 bases between. The germline CDR1 and CDR2 sequences are SEHNR and FQNEAQ (reference sequence). As DNA, the CDR3 is TGTGCCAGCAGCTCGCCCCGGGACGCAACCTACGAGCAGTACTTC. Amino acid sequence: CASSSPRDATYEQYF.